A single sample gave rise to the 30 T cell receptor beta chains below, sequenced in a study of identical twins. TCRdb re-analysed the 5' RACE reads in MiXCR, keeping a single row per CDR3 protein. The sample gives 450,000 to 650,000 distinct CDR3 sequences, approximately 16% of which show up once; 0.44% is in the top ten. The data also belong to a second study, concerning yellow fever vaccine responses in identical twins.

Sample: CD4+ T cells sorted from blood. These receptors all stem from a woman aged 18 to 35 in good health.

This clonotype has a handful of counts. The chain links TRBV6-2 or TRBV6-3 to TRBJ2-1; D call uncertain. The V and J ends lost 5 bases and 4 bases respectively, with 18 bases between them. CDR1 is MNHEY, CDR2 SVGEGT, per germline. CDR3 length: 16 amino acids. The CDR3 nucleotides are TGTGCCAGCAGTAAGGGCGAGCTCAAATGGTACAATGAGCAGTTCTTC. As protein: CASSKGELKWYNEQFF.

This clonotype was seen ten or more times. The rearrangement joins TRBV24-1 to TRBJ2-3; the D gene is possibly TRBD2 (6 bases). The germline V gene encodes CDR1 KGHDR and CDR2 SFDVKD. Trimming cost V 3 bases and J 6 bases, with 21 bases left between them. The length of the CDR3 is 17 residues. CDR3 in amino acids: CATSDPRRGALVDTQYF. The CDR3 DNA is TGTGCCACCAGTGATCCAAGGAGGGGAGCATTAGTGGATACGCAGTATTTT.

This sequence joins TRBV28 and TRBJ2-7; no definite D call. Trimming removed 6 bases from V and 3 bases from J, with 12 bases in between. Looked up from germline, CDR1 is MDHEN and CDR2 is SYDVKM. The CDR3 length is 13 residues. CDR3 loop: CASSHSPLYEQYF. The CDR3 coding sequence is TGTGCCAGCAGCCACAGCCCACTCTACGAGCAGTACTTC.

The chain uses TRBV2 and TRBJ2-1; TRBD1 aligns across 7 bases. V lost 6 bases, J lost 0 bases, and 5 bases stayed unmatched. The CDR3 length is 15 residues. Germline V CDR1 and CDR2: SNHLY, FYNNEI. Here the CDR3 DNA reads TGTGCCAGCAGCGAGGGACAGAGCTCCTACAATGAGCAGTTCTTC. It is translated as CASSEGQSSYNEQFF.

The chain has TRBV29-1 and TRBJ2-7; weak D call: TRBD2 (6 bases). Germline V gene lookup returns CDR1 SQVTM and CDR2 ANQGSEA. V shed 2 bases and J shed 4 bases, with 21 bases lying between them. The CDR3 length is 16 residues. The CDR3 loop is CSVELGRPFGGYEQYF. CDR3 in DNA: TGCAGCGTTGAACTTGGCAGGCCTTTTGGAGGGTACGAGCAGTACTTC.

The chain combines TRBV15 with TRBJ1-1; 11 nucleotides agree with TRBD1. The CDR3 is 16 residues long. Unmatched junction bases numbered 5, after V lost 0 bases and J lost 5 bases. Germline CDR1 is LNHNV and CDR2 is YYDKDF (reference sequence). The CDR3 DNA reads TGTGCCACCAGCAGAGATCGAGGGACAGGGGGGACTGAAGCTTTCTTT. As protein: CATSRDRGTGGTEAFF.

This chain links TRBV4-1 with TRBJ1-2, with D unresolved. The CDR3 has 14 residues. Germline CDR1 reads MGHRA; CDR2 reads YSYEKL. Trimming left V 0 bases short and J 3 bases short, with 8 bases between. The CDR3 nucleotides are TGCGCCAGCAGCCAAGAGGTGGGAGACTATGGCTACACCTTC. Amino acids: CASSQEVGDYGYTF.

The genes are TRBV29-1 and TRBJ2-2, with TRBD1 as a possible D gene (5 bases). The germline CDR1 and CDR2 sequences are SQVTM and ANQGSEA. Trimming removed 5 bases at V and 0 bases at J, with 7 bases between. This CDR3 is 13 amino acids long. Here the CDR3 reads CSVRGTNTGELFF. The CDR3 DNA is TGCAGCGTTAGGGGCACGAACACCGGGGAGCTGTTTTTT.

This clonotype was detected only a few times. This rearrangement joins TRBV10-3 to TRBJ1-6, with a possible D match to TRBD1 (6 bases). There are 13 residues in the CDR3. Germline values: CDR1 ENHRY, CDR2 SYGVKD. Trimming removed 11 bases at V and 8 bases at J, with 16 bases between. The CDR3 coding sequence is TGTGCCGTACAGGGCCGGGTGGATTCACCCCTCCACTTT. It specifies CAVQGRVDSPLHF.

This clonotype has only a few counts. This sequence joins TRBV5-1 and TRBJ1-4; D is unresolved. This CDR3 is built from 14 residues. V was trimmed by 4 bases and J by 8 bases, leaving 15 bases between them. CDR1 and CDR2 from the germline V gene are SGHRS and YFSETQ. The CDR3 here is CASSPGQQGEKLFF. The CDR3 region has the DNA TGCGCCAGCAGCCCCGGCCAGCAAGGGGAAAAACTGTTTTTT.

The J gene is TRBJ2-5, the V gene TRBV28; 12 bases agree with TRBD2. This CDR3 is 17 amino acids long. Trimming removed 5 bases from V and 5 bases from J; junction bases left unmatched: 12. The germline CDR1 and CDR2 sequences are MDHEN and SYDVKM. CDR3 in amino acids: CASSPLRTSGRSETQYF. The CDR3 bases are TGTGCCAGCAGTCCCCTCCGAACTAGCGGGAGGAGTGAGACCCAGTACTTC. Complete variable domain (other parts from reference TRBV28 and TRBJ2-5): DVKVTQSSRYLVKRTGEKVFLECVQDMDHENMFWYRQDPGLGLRLIYFSYDVKMKEKGDIPEGYSVSREKKERFSLILESASTNQTSMYLCASSPLRTSGRSETQYFGPGTRLLVL.

This clonotype was seen a handful of times. The rearrangement uses TRBV10-2 and TRBJ1-1; TRBD1 matches 7 bases. Per the germline V gene, CDR1 is WSHSY and CDR2 is SAAADI. The CDR3 extends over 13 amino acids. Trimming removed 5 bases from V and 6 bases from J; junction bases left unmatched: 6. CDR3 residues: CASSYRQGPEAFF. CDR3 bases: TGCGCCAGCAGTTACAGACAGGGCCCTGAAGCTTTCTTT.

Only a few counts were recorded for this clonotype. The CDR3 here is CAISGTITGSYNEQFF. DNA for the CDR3: TGTGCCATCAGTGGCACTATAACGGGCTCCTACAATGAGCAGTTCTTC. This rearrangement joins TRBV10-3 to TRBJ2-1; unclear D gene. The CDR3 extends over 16 amino acids. Deletions cut 4 bases from V and 0 bases from J, with 13 bases between. The germline V gene encodes CDR1 ENHRY and CDR2 SYGVKD.

This clonotype appeared a few times. The V call is TRBV10-3, the J call TRBJ2-1; 10 bases match TRBD2. Per germline, CDR1 ENHRY and CDR2 SYGVKD. V dropped 6 bases and J dropped 8; count of bases not matched to a gene: 10. The CDR3 spans 15 residues. DNA for the CDR3: TGTGCCATCAGCCGGATTCTAGCGGGAGATCATGAGCAGTTCTTC. Its translation: CAISRILAGDHEQFF.

This clonotype turned up a few times. The chain has TRBV18 and TRBJ2-1; the D gene could be TRBD1 or TRBD2 (6 bases each). The CDR3 covers 18 residues. From germline, CDR1 is KGHSH and CDR2 LQKENI. V was cut by 3 bases and J by 0 bases, with 18 bases left in between. DNA for the CDR3: TGTGCCAGCTCACCGTTCAAAGGGGGAGCGGGCTCCTACAATGAGCAGTTCTTC. Amino acid sequence: CASSPFKGGAGSYNEQFF.

This chain uses TRBV6-1 with TRBJ2-2; no clear D. The CDR3 spans 16 residues. Germline CDR1 reads MNHNS; CDR2 reads SASEGT. Trimming removed 7 bases from V and 3 bases from J, with 18 bases in between. The CDR3 region has the DNA TGTGCCAGCACCCCGTTAGGCGAGCGTGACACCGGGGAGCTGTTTTTT. Protein sequence: CASTPLGERDTGELFF.

This clonotype was found once. V gene TRBV20-1 combines with J gene TRBJ2-3; 12 nucleotides line up with TRBD2. V trimming: 3 bases; J trimming: 5 bases; junction bases outside the gene matches: 6. This CDR3 region has 15 residues. CDR1 DFQATT and CDR2 SNEGSKA come from the germline V gene (reference sequence). CDR3 sequence reads: CSASETSGSGDTQYF. The CDR3 nucleotides are TGCAGTGCTAGTGAGACTAGCGGGAGTGGAGATACGCAGTATTTT.

V and J are TRBV29-1 and TRBJ1-1, with TRBD1 matching over 9 bases. Germline assignment: CDR1 SQVTM and CDR2 ANQGSEA. After removal of 7 bases from V and 2 bases from J, the junction contained 11 bases not matched to a gene. This CDR3 spans 15 amino acids. The CDR3 spells CSAFRGTGINTEAFF. The CDR3 DNA is TGCAGCGCCTTCAGGGGGACAGGGATAAACACTGAAGCTTTCTTT.

This clonotype was detected only a few times. The CDR3 DNA reads as TGTGCCAGCAGCCACCGACTAGGTCAGGGCAATGAGCAGTTCTTC. Protein: CASSHRLGQGNEQFF. The chain couples TRBV7-3 to TRBJ2-1, with a possible D match to TRBD2 (6 bases). Germline loops: CDR1 SGHTA, CDR2 FQGTGA. This CDR3 spans 15 amino acids. Trimming stripped 5 bases from V and 6 bases from J, with 17 bases between.

This clonotype came up a few times. This rearrangement joins TRBV29-1 to TRBJ1-1; 7 bases align to TRBD1. V gave up 7 bases and J gave up 5 bases; unmatched junction bases: 10. The CDR3 runs 13 residues. Germline CDR1 SQVTM, CDR2 ANQGSEA. The CDR3 DNA reads TGCAGCGCTATGACAGGGCAGGGTACTGAAGCTTTCTTT. It encodes CSAMTGQGTEAFF.

In its sample, this clonotype was seen a few times. This chain links TRBV20-1 with TRBJ2-3; TRBD2 matches at 10 bases. J gave up 6 bases and V 3 bases, and 6 bases lay outside the gene matches. Germline CDR1 reads DFQATT; CDR2 reads SNEGSKA (reference sequence). The CDR3 covers 14 residues. The CDR3 loop is CSASAVLAGDTQYF. DNA for the CDR3: TGCAGTGCTAGTGCGGTACTAGCGGGGGATACGCAGTATTTT.

The table lists this clonotype with a few counts. One junction end does not reproduce the germline sequence, and a read error may be involved. The chain recombines TRBV27 with TRBJ1-1; D is undetermined. This CDR3 region has 14 residues. Germline CDR1 and CDR2: MNHEY and SMNVEV (reference sequence). CDR3 nucleotide sequence: TGTGCCAGCAGTTTATCCCTTACAGCCTCTGAGGCTTTCTTT. It specifies CASSLSLTASEAFF.

The CDR3 spells CASSLGEVGKWGPGYTF. The CDR3 nucleotides read TGCGCCAGCAGCTTAGGGGAAGTAGGCAAATGGGGACCTGGCTACACCTTC. The gene calls are TRBV4-1 and TRBJ1-2, with D possibly TRBD1 on 5 matching bases. V lost 5 bases, J lost 7 bases, and 26 bases lay in between. This CDR3 has 17 residues. Germline values: CDR1 MGHRA, CDR2 YSYEKL.

The chain combines TRBV4-1 with TRBJ1-5; 9 bases map to TRBD1. The CDR3 has 15 residues. Germline V gene sequence: CDR1 MGHRA, CDR2 YSYEKL. V lost 4 bases and J lost 4; bases outside the gene matches: 5. The CDR3 loop is CASSLRGTGNQPQHF. The CDR3 region has the DNA TGCGCCAGCAGCCTCCGCGGGACAGGGAATCAGCCCCAGCATTTT.

This clonotype was observed a handful of times. The V and J genes are TRBV20-1 and TRBJ2-2, with unresolved D. V was pared by 3 bases and J by 4 bases, with 9 bases between. The CDR3 runs 13 residues. Germline CDR1 and CDR2: DFQATT and SNEGSKA (reference sequence). CDR3 amino acids: CSARTKLTGELFF. CDR3 nucleotide sequence: TGCAGTGCTAGGACAAAGCTCACCGGGGAGCTGTTTTTT.

This clonotype has only a few counts. This rearrangement joins TRBV12-3 or TRBV12-4 to TRBJ1-5, with D possibly TRBD1 on 6 matching bases. Trimming removed 5 bases at V and 3 bases at J, with 17 bases between. The CDR3 contains 16 residues. The CDR3 DNA reads as TGTGCCAGCAGTACCTCAGGGGCGGCGATCAATCAGCCCCAGCATTTT. It is translated as CASSTSGAAINQPQHF.

J is TRBJ2-3 and V is TRBV11-1; 11 bases align to TRBD2. This CDR3 spans 20 amino acids. With 2 bases clipped from V and 0 bases from J, the junction kept 13 bases outside the gene matches. Looked up from germline, CDR1 is SGHAT and CDR2 is FQDESV (reference sequence). In DNA, the CDR3 is TGTGCCAGCAGCTTACACCGGAGGACTAGCGGGCATGCTAGCACAGATACGCAGTATTTT. It specifies CASSLHRRTSGHASTDTQYF. The entire variable domain, with the rest obtained from reference TRBV11-1 and TRBJ2-3, is as follows: EAEVAQSPRYKITEKSQAVAFWCDPISGHATLYWYRQILGQGPELLVQFQDESVVDDSQLPKDRFSAERLKGVDSTLKIQPAELGDSAMYLCASSLHRRTSGHASTDTQYFGPGTRLTVL.

This clonotype was counted a few times. The J gene is TRBJ1-5, the V gene TRBV10-3; D may be TRBD1 (6 bases). This CDR3 comprises 14 residues. Germline V gives CDR1 ENHRY, CDR2 SYGVKD. The ends were cut back, 10 bases at V and 1 base at J, with 14 bases in the middle. CDR3 amino acids: CATQRGASNQPQHF. The CDR3 DNA sequence: TGTGCCACCCAGAGGGGGGCAAGCAATCAGCCCCAGCATTTT.

This sequence joins TRBV7-9 and TRBJ2-3; possibly TRBD2 for D (6 bases). V lost 5 bases and J 6 bases, leaving 18 bases between the germline ends. The CDR3 is 15 residues long. Germline loops: CDR1 SEHNR, CDR2 FQNEAQ (reference sequence). The CDR3, as DNA: TGTGCCAGCAGCCTCGGGACTGCCGTGGCGGATACGCAGTATTTT. Its translation: CASSLGTAVADTQYF. Full variable domain (rest looked up from reference TRBV7-9 and TRBJ2-3): DTGVSQNPRHKITKRGQNVTFRCDPISEHNRLYWYRQTLGQGPEFLTYFQNEAQLEKSRLLSDRFSAERPKGSFSTLEIQRTEQGDSAMYLCASSLGTAVADTQYFGPGTRLTVL.

This chain links TRBV28 with TRBJ2-5; 10 nucleotides match TRBD2. There are 15 residues in the CDR3. The germline CDR1 and CDR2 sequences are MDHEN and SYDVKM. The V gene end was trimmed by 4 bases and the J gene end by 2 bases; junction bases not matched to a gene: 4. CDR3 protein: CASSSGSGGQETQYF. CDR3 nucleotide sequence: TGTGCCAGCAGTTCTGGTAGCGGGGGGCAAGAGACCCAGTACTTC. Looking up the rest from reference TRBV28 and TRBJ2-5 gives the full variable domain: DVKVTQSSRYLVKRTGEKVFLECVQDMDHENMFWYRQDPGLGLRLIYFSYDVKMKEKGDIPEGYSVSREKKERFSLILESASTNQTSMYLCASSSGSGGQETQYFGPGTRLLVL.